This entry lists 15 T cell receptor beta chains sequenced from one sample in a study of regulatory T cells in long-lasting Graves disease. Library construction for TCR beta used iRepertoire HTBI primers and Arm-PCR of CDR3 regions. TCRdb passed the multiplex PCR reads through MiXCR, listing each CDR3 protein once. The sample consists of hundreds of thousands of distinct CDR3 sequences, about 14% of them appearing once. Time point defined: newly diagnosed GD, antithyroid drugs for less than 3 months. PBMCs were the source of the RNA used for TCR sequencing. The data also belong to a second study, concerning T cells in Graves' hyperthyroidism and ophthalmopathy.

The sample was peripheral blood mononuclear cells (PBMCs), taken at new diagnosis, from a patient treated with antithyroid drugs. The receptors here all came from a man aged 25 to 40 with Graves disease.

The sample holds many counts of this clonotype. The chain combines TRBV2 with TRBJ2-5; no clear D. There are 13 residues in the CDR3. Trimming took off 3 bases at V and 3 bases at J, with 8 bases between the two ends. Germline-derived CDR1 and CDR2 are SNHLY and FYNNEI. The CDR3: CASSERTEETQYF. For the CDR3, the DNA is TGTGCCAGCAGTGAGAGGACGGAAGAGACCCAGTACTTC.

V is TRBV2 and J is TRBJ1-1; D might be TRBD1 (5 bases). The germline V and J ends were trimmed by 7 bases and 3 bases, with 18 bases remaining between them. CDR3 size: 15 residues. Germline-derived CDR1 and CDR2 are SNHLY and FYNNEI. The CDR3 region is CASIRVYELDTEAFF. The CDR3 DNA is TGTGCCAGCATCAGGGTATATGAATTGGACACTGAAGCTTTCTTT.

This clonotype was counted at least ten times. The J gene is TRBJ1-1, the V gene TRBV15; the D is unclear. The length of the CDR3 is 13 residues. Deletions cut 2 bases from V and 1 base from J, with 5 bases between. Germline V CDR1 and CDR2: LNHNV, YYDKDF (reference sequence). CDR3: CATSRQGNTEAFF. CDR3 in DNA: TGTGCCACCAGCAGACAAGGGAACACTGAAGCTTTCTTT.

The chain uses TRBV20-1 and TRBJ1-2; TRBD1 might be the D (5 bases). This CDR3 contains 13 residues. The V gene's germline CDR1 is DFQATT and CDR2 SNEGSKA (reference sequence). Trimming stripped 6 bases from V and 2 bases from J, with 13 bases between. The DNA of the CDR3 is TGCAGTGCCCCAGGAGGGGTAAACTATGGCTACACCTTC. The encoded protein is CSAPGGVNYGYTF.

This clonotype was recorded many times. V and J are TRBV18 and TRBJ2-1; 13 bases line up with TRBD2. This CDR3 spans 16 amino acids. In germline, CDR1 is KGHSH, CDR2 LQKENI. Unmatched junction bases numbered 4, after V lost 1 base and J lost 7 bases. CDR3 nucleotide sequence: TGTGCCAGCTCACCACAGGGACTAGCGGGAAGAAATGAGCAGTTCTTC. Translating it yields CASSPQGLAGRNEQFF.

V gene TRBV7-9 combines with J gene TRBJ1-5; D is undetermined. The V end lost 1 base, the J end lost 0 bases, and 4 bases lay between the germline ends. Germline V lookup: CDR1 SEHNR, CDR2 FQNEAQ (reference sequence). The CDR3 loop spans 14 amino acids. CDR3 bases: TGTGCCAGCAGCTTAGACATTAGCAATCAGCCCCAGCATTTT. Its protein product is CASSLDISNQPQHF. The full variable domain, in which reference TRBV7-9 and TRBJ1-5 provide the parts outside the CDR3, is DTGVSQNPRHKITKRGQNVTFRCDPISEHNRLYWYRQTLGQGPEFLTYFQNEAQLEKSRLLSDRFSAERPKGSFSTLEIQRTEQGDSAMYLCASSLDISNQPQHFGDGTRLSIL.

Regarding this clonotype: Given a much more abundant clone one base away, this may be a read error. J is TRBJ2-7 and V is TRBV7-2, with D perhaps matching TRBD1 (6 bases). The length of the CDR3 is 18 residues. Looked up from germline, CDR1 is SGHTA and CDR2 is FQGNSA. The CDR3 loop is CASSLGAEDRTFSCEQYF. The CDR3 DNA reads TGTGCCAGCAGCTTAGGGGCTGAAGACAGGACCTTCTCCTGCGAGCAGTACTTC.

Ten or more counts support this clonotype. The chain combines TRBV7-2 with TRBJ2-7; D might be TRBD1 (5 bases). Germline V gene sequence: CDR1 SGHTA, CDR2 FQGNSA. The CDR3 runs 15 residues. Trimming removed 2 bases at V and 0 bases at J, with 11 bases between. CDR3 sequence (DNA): TGTGCCAGCAGCTTAATCGTAGGACACTCCTACGAGCAGTACTTC. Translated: CASSLIVGHSYEQYF.

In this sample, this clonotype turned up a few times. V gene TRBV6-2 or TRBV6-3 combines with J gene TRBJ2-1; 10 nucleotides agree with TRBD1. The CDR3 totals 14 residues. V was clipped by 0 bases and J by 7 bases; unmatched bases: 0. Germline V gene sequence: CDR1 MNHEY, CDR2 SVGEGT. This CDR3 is CASSYSGQGNEQFF. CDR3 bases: TGTGCCAGCAGTTACTCGGGACAGGGGAATGAGCAGTTCTTC.

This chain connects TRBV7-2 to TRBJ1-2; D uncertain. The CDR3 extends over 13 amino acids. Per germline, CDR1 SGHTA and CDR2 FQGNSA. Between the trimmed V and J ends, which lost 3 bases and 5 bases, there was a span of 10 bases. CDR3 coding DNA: TGTGCCAGCAGCTTCGTCGAATTATATGGCTACACCTTC. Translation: CASSFVELYGYTF. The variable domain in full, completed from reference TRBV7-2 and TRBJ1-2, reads GAGVSQSPSNKVTEKGKDVELRCDPISGHTALYWYRQSLGQGLEFLIYFQGNSAPDKSGLPSDRFSAERTGGSVSTLTIQRTQQEDSAVYLCASSFVELYGYTFGSGTRLTVV.

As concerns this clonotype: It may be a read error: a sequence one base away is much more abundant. This chain's CDR3 is CASTPPRGGFGGEPFF. In DNA form, the CDR3 reads TGTGCCAGTACCCCCCCACGGGGGGGCTTTGGGGGGGAGCCGTTTTTT. The chain joins TRBV19 to TRBJ2-2; 8 bases are a match to TRBD2. Germline values: CDR1 LNHDA, CDR2 SQIVND (reference sequence). This CDR3 region has 16 residues.

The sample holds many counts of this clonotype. The CDR3 protein is CASSKTRDGPYGYTF. The CDR3 bases are TGTGCCAGCAGCAAGACTCGGGACGGACCTTATGGCTACACCTTC. The chain links TRBV11-2 to TRBJ1-2; D might be TRBD1 (5 bases). Germline lookup yields CDR1 SGHAT and CDR2 FQNNGV. This CDR3 contains 15 residues. Trimming stripped 5 bases from V and 5 bases from J, with 18 bases between.

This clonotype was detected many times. The CDR3 nucleotides are TGTGCTAGTGGGCGGAACACAGATACGCAGTATTTT. As protein: CASGRNTDTQYF. V gene TRBV12-5 combines with J gene TRBJ2-3, with unresolved D. CDR3 length: 12 residues. Germline lookup yields CDR1 LGHNT and CDR2 FRNRAP. Trimming left V 6 bases short and J 2 bases short, with 6 bases between.

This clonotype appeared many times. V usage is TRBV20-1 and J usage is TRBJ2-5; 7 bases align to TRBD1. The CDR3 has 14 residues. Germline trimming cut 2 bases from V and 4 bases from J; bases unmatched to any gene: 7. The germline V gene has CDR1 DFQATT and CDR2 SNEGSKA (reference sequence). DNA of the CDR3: TGCAGTGCTAGACCTAAGACAGGGATAGAGACCCAGTACTTC. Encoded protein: CSARPKTGIETQYF.

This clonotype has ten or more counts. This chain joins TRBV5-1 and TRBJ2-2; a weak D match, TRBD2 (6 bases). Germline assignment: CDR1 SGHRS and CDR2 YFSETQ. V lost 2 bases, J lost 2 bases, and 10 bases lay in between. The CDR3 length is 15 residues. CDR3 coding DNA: TGCGCCAGCAGCTTACTAGCCACTAACACCGGGGAGCTGTTTTTT. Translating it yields CASSLLATNTGELFF.